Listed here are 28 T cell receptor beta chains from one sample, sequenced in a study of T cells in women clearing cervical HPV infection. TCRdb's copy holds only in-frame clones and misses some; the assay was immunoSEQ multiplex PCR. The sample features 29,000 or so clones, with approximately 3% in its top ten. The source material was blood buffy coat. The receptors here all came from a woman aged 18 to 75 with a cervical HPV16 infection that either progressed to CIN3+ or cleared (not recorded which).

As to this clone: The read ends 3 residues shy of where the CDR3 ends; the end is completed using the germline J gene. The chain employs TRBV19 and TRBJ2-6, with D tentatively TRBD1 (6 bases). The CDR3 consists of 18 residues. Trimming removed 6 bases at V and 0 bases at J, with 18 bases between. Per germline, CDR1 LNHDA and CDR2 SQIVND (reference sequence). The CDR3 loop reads CASRALDRYYSGANVLTF. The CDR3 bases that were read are TGTGCCAGTAGGGCCCTAGACAGGTATTACTCTGGGGCCAACGTC.

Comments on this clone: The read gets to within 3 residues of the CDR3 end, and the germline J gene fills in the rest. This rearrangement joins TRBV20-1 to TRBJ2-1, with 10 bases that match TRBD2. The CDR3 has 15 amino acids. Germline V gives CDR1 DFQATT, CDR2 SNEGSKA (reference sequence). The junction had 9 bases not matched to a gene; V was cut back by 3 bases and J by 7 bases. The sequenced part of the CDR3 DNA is TGCAGTGCTAGGAGCCTAGCGGGAGAAAGGAATGAG. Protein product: CSARSLAGERNE. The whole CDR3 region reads CSARSLAGERNEQFF.

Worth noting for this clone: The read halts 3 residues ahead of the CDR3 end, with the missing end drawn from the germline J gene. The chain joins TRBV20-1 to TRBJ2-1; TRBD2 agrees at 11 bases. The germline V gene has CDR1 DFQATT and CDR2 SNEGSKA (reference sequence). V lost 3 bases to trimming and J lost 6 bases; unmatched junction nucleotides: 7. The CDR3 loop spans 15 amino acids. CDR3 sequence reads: CSARDSGGAGNEQFF. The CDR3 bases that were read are TGCAGTGCTAGGGATAGCGGGGGGGCTGGCAATGAG.

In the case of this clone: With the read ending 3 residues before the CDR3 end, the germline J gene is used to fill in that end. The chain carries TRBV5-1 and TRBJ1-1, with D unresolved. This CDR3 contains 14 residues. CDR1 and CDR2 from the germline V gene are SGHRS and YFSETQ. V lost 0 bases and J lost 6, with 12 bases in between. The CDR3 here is CASSLGHLNAEAFF. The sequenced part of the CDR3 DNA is TGCGCCAGCAGCTTGGGACACCTTAACGCTGAA. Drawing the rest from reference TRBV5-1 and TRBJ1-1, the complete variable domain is KAGVTQTPRYLIKTRGQQVTLSCSPISGHRSVSWYQQTPGQGLQFLFEYFSETQRNKGNFPGRFSGRQFSNSRSEMNVSTLELGDSALYLCASSLGHLNAEAFFGQGTRLTVV.

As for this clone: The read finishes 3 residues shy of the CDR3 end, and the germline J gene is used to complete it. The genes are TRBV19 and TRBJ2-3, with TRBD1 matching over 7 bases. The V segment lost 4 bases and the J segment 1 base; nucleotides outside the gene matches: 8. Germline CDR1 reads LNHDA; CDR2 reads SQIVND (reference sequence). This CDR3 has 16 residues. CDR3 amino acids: CASSTRQGHGTDTQYF. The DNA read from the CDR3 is TGTGCCAGTAGTACAAGACAGGGTCACGGCACAGATACG.

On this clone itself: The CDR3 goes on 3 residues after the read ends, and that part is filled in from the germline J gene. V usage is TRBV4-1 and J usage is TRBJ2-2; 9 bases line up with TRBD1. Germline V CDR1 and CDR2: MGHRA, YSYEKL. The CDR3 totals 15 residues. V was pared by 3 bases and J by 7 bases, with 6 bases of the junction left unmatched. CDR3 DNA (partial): TGCGCCAGCAGCCACGGACAGGGGCGAGACGGGGAG. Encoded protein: CASSHGQGRDGE. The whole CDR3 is CASSHGQGRDGELFF.

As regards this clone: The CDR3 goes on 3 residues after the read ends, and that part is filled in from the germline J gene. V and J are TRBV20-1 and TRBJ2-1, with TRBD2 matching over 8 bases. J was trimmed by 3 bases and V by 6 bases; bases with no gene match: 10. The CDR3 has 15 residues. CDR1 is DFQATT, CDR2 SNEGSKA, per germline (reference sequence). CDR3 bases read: TGCAGTGCAAAAGGGACTAGGAGGATCTACAATGAG. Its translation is CSAKGTRRIYNE. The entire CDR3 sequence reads CSAKGTRRIYNEQFF.

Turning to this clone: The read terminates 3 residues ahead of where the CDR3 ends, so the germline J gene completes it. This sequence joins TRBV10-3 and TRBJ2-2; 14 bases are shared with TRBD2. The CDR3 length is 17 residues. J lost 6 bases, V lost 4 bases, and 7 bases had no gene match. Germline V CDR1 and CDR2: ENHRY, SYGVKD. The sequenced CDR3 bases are TGTGCCATCAGTGTGGTTCCGGGACTAGCGGGGGCCGGGGAG. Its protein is CAISVVPGLAGAGE. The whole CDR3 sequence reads CAISVVPGLAGAGELFF.

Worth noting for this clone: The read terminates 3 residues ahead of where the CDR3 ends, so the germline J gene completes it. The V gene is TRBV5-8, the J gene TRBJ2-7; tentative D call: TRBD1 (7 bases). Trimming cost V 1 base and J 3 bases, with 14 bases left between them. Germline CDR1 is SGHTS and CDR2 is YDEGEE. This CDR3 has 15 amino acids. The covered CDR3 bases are TGTGCCAGCAGCTTGCGGCCAGGGGGGAACTACGAG. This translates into CASSLRPGGNYE. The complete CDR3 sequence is CASSLRPGGNYEQYF.

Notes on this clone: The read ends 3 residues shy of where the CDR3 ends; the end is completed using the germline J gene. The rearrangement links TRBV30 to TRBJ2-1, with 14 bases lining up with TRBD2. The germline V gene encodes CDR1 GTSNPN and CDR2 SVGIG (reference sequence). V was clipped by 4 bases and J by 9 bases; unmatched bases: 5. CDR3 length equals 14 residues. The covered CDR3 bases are TGTGCCTGGACGACGACTAGCGGGAGGGGTGAG. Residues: CAWTTTSGRGE. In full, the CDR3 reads CAWTTTSGRGEQFF.

The CDR3 sequence is CASSLWGLGTDTQYF. The part of the CDR3 DNA that was read is TGCGCCAGCAGCTTGTGGGGGCTAGGCACAGATACG. V gene TRBV5-1 combines with J gene TRBJ2-3; D is perhaps TRBD1 (6 bases). With the read ending 3 residues before the CDR3 end, the germline J gene is used to fill in that end. Trimming removed 1 base from V and 1 base from J, with 10 bases in between. Per the germline V gene, CDR1 is SGHRS and CDR2 is YFSETQ. This CDR3 spans 15 amino acids.

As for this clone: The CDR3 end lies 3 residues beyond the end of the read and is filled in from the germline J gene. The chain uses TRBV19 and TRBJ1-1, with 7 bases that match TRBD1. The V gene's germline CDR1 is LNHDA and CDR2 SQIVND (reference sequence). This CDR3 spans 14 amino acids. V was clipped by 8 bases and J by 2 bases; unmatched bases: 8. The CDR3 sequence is CASYAGGGNTEAFF. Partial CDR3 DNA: TGTGCCAGTTACGCTGGAGGGGGCAACACTGAA.

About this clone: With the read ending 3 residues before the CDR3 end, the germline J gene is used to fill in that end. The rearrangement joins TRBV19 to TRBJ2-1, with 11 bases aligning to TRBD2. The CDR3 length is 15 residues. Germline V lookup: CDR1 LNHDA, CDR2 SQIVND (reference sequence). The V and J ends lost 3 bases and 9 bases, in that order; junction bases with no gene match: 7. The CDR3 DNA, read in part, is TGTGCCAGTAGTATGGTAGCGGGGGGGCATGGTGAG. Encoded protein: CASSMVAGGHGE. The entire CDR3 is CASSMVAGGHGEQFF.

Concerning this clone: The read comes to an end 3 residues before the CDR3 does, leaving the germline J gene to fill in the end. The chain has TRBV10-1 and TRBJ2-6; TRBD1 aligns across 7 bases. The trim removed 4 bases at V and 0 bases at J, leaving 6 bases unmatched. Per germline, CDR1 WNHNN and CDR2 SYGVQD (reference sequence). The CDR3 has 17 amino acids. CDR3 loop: CASSGGGVGSGANVLTF. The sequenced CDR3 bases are TGCGCCAGCAGTGGAGGGGGCGTGGGCTCTGGGGCCAACGTC.

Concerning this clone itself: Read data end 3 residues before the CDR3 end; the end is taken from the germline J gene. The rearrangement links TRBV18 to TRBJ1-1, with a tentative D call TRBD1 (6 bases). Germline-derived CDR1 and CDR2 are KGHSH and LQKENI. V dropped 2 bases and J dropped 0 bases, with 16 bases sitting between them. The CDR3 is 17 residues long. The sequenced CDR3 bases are TGTGCCAGCTCACCATTGGCCGGACAGATCATGAACACTGAA. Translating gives CASSPLAGQIMNTE. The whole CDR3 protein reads CASSPLAGQIMNTEAFF.

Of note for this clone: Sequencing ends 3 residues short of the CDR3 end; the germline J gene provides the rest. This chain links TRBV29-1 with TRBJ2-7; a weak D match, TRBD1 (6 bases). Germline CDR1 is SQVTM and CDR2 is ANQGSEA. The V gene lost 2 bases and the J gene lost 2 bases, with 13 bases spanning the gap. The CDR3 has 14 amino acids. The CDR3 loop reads CSVESGTQTYEQYF. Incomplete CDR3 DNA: TGCAGCGTTGAATCGGGGACACAAACCTACGAG.

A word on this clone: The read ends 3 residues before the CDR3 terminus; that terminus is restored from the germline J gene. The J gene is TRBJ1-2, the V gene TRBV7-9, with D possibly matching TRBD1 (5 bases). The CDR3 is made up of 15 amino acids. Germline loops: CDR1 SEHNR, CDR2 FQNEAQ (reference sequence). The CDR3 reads CASSSGTSGKDDYTF. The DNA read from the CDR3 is TGTGCCAGCAGCTCCGGGACTAGCGGGAAGGACGAC.

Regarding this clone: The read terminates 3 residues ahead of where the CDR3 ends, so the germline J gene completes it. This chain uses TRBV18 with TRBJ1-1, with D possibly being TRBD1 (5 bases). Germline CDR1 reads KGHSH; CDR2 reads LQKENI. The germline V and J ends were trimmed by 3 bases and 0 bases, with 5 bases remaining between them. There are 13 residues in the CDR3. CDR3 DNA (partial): TGTGCCAGCTCACCGACAGTGAACACTGAA. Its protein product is CASSPTVNTE. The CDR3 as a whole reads CASSPTVNTEAFF.

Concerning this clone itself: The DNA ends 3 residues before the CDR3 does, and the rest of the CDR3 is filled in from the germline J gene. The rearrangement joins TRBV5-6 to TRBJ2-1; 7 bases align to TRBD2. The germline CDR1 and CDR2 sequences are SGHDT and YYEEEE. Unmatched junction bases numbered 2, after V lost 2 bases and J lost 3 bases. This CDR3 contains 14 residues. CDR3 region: CASSFGTNYNEQFF. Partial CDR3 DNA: TGTGCCAGCAGCTTCGGGACTAACTACAATGAG.

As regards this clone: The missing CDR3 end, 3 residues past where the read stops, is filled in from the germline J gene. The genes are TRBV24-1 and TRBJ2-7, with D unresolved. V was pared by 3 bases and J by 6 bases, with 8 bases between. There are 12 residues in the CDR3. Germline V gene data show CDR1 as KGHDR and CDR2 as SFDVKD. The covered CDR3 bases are TGTGCCACCAGTGATAAGCTTGGCGAG. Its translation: CATSDKLGE. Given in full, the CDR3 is CATSDKLGEQYF.

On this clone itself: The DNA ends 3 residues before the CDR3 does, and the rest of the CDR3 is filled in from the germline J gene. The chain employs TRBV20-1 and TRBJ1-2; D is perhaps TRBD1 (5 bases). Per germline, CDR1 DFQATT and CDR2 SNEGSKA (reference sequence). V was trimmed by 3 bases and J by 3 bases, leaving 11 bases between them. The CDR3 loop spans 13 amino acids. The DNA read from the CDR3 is TGCAGTGCTAGTCCGGGGGAGGACTATGGC. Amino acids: CSASPGEDYG. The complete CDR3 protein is CSASPGEDYGYTF.

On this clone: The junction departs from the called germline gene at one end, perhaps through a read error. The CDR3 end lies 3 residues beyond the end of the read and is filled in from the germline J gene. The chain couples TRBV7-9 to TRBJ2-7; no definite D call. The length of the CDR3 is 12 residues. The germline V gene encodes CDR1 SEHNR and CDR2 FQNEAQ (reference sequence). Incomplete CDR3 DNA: TGTTCCAGCAGCTTAACGGGTTACGAG. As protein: CSSSLTGYE. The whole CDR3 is CSSSLTGYEQYF.

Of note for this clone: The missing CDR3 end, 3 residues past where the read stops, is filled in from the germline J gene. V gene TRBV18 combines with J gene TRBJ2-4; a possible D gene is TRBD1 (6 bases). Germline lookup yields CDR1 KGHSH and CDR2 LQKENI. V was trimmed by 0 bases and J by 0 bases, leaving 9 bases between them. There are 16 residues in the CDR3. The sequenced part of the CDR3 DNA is TGTGCCAGCTCACCACCACAGGGTTTAGCCAAAAACATT. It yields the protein CASSPPQGLAKNI. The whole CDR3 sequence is CASSPPQGLAKNIQYF.

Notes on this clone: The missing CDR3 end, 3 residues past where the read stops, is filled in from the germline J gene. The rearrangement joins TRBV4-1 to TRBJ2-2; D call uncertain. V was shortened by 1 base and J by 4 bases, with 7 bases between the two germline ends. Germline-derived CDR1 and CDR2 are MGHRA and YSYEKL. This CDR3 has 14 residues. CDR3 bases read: TGCGCCAGCAGCCAAGCACAGATCACCGGGGAG. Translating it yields CASSQAQITGE. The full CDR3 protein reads CASSQAQITGELFF.

The CDR3 region is CASSLGGTGDETQYF. CDR3 DNA, as far as it was read: TGCGCCAGCAGCTTGGGTGGGACAGGGGATGAGACC. The rearrangement joins TRBV5-1 to TRBJ2-5; 10 positions agree with TRBD1. The read falls 3 residues short of the CDR3 end, and the missing part is taken from the germline J gene. The V gene end was trimmed by 0 bases and the J gene end by 5 bases; junction bases not matched to a gene: 4. This CDR3 is built from 15 residues. Looked up from germline, CDR1 is SGHRS and CDR2 is YFSETQ.

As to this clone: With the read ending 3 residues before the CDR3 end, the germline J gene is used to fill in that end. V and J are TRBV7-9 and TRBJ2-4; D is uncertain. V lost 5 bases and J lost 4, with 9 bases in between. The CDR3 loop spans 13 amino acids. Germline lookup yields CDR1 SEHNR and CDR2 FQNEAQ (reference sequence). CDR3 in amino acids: CASSPRVKNIQYF. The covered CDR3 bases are TGTGCCAGCAGCCCCCGCGTAAAAAACATT.

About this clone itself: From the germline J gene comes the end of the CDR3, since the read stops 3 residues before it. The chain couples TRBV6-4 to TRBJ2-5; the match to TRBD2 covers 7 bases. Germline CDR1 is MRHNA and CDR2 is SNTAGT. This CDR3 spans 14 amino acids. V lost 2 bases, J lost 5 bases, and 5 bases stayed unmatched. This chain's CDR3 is CASSDLAGDETQYF. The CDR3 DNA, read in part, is TGTGCCAGCAGTGACCTTGCGGGGGATGAGACC.

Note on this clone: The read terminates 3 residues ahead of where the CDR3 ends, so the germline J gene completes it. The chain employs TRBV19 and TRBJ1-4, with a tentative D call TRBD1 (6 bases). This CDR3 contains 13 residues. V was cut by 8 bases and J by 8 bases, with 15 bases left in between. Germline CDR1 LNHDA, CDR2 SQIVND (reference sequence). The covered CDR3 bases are TGTGCCAGTGGCGACAGGTCAGGGGAAAAA. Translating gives CASGDRSGEK. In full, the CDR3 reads CASGDRSGEKLFF.